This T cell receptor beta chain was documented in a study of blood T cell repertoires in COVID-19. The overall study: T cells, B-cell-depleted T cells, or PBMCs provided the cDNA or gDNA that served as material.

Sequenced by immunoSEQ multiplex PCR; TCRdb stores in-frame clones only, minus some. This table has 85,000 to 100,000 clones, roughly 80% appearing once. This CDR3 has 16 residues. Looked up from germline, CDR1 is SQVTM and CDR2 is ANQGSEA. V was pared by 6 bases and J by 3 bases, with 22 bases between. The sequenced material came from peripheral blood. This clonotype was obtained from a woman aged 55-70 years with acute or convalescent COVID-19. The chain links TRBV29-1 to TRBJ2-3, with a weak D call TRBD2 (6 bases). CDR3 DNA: TGCAGCGTCCCAAAAACTACTAGCAGGTCTACAGATACGCAGTATTTT. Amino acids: CSVPKTTSRSTDTQYF.